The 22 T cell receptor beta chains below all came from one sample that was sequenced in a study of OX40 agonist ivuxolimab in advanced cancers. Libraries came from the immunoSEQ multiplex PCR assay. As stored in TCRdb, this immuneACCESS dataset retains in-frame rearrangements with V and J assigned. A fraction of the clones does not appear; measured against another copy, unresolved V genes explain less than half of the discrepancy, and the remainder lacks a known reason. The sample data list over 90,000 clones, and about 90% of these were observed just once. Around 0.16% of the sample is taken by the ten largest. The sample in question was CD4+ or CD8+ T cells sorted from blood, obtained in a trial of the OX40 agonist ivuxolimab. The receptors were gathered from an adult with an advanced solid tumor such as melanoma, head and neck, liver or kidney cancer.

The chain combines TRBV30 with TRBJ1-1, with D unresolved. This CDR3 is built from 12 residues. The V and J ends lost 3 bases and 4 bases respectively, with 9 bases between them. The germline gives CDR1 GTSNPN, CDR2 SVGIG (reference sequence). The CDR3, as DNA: TGTGCCTGGAGGGTTGCCAGCACTGAAGCTTTCTTT. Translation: CAWRVASTEAFF.

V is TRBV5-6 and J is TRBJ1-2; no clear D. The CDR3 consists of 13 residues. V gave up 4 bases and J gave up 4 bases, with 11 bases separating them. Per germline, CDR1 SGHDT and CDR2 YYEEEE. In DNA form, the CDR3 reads TGTGCCAGCAGCCCCGGTGAAACCTATGGCTACACCTTC. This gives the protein CASSPGETYGYTF.

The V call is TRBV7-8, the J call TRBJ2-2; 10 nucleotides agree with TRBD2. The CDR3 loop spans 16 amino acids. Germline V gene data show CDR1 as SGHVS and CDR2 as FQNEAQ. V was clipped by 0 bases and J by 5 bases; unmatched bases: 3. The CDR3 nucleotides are TGTGCCAGCAGCTTAGCGACTAGCGGGCTGACCGGGGAGCTGTTTTTT. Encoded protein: CASSLATSGLTGELFF.

The CDR3 is CASSNTGELFF. CDR3 DNA: TGCGCCAGCAGTAACACCGGGGAGCTGTTTTTT. V and J are TRBV10-2 and TRBJ2-2, with D uncertain. Germline V CDR1 and CDR2: WSHSY, SAAADI. V was cut by 5 bases and J by 2 bases, with 0 bases left in between. The CDR3 is made up of 11 amino acids.

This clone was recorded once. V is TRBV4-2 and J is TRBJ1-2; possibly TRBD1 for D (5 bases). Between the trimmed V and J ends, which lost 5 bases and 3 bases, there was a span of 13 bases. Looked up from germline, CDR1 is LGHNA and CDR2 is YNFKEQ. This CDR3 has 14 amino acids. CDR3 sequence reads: CASSLAGRDYGYTF. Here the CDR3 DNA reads TGTGCCAGCAGCTTGGCAGGGAGAGACTATGGCTACACCTTC.

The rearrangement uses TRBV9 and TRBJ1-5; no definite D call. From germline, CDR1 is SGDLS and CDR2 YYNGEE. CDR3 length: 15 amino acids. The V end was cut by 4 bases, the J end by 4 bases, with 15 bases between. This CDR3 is CASSPGVIFNQPQHF. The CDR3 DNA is TGTGCCAGCAGCCCCGGGGTCATATTTAATCAGCCCCAGCATTTT.

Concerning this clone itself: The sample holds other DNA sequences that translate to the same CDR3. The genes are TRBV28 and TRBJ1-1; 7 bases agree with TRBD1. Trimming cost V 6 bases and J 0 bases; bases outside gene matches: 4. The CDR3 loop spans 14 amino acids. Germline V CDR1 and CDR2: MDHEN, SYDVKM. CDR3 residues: CASSPGGLNTEAFF. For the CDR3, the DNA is TGTGCCAGCAGCCCAGGGGGGTTGAACACTGAAGCTTTCTTT.

The CDR3 reads CASSERTPRVTGFQPQHF. In nucleotides, the CDR3 is TGTGCCAGCAGTGAAAGAACCCCCAGGGTCACAGGTTTTCAGCCCCAGCATTTT. This chain connects TRBV6-1 to TRBJ1-5; a possible D gene is TRBD1 (5 bases). CDR3 length: 18 residues. V dropped 2 bases and J dropped 6 bases, with 23 bases sitting between them. Per the germline V gene, CDR1 is MNHNS and CDR2 is SASEGT.

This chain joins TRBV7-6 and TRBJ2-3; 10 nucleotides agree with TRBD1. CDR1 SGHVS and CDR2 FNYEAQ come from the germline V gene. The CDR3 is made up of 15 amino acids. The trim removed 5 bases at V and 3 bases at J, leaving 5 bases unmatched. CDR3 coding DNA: TGTGCCAGCAGCCAAGGACAGGGGGATACAGATACGCAGTATTTT. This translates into CASSQGQGDTDTQYF.

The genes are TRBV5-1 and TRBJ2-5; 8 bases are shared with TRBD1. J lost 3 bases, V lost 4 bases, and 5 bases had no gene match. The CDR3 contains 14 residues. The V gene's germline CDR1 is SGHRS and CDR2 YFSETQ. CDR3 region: CASSRAGGEETQYF. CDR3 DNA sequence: TGCGCCAGCAGCCGGGCAGGGGGCGAAGAGACCCAGTACTTC.

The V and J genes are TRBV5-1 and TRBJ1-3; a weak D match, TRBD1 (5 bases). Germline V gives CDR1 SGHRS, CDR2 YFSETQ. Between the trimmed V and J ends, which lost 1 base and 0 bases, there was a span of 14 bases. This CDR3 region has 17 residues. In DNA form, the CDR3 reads TGCGCCAGCAGCTTGTTGCACACAGGACCCTCTGGAAACACCATATATTTT. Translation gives CASSLLHTGPSGNTIYF.

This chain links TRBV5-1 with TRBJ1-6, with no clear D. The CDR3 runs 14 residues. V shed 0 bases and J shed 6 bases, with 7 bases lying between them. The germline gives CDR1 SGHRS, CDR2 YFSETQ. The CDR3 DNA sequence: TGCGCCAGCAGCTTGGGGGATTTTAATTCACCCCTCCACTTT. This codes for CASSLGDFNSPLHF.

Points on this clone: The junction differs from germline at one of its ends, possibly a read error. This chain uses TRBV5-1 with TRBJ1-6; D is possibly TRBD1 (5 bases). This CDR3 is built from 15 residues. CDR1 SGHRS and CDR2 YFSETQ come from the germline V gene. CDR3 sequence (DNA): TGTGCCAGCAGCTTGAGTCCAGGGCAGAATTCACCCCTCCACTTT. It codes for CASSLSPGQNSPLHF.

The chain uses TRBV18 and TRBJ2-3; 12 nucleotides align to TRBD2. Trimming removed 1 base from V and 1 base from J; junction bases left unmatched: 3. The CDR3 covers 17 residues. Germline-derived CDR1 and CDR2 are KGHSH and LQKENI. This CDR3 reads CASSPRRLAGGTDTQYF. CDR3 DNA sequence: TGTGCCAGCTCACCACGAAGACTAGCGGGGGGCACAGATACGCAGTATTTT.

CDR3 DNA sequence: TGTGCCAGCAGTGCCTGGACAGAAGTTCAGTACTTC. It is translated as CASSAWTEVQYF. The rearrangement joins TRBV6-1 to TRBJ2-4, with D perhaps TRBD1 (6 bases). This CDR3 has 12 residues. Deletions cut 4 bases from V and 11 bases from J, with 12 bases between. Looked up from germline, CDR1 is MNHNS and CDR2 is SASEGT.

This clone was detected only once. In DNA, the CDR3 is TGCAGCGTTGGAATAGGGGGCCAGTACGAGCAGTACTTC. Protein product: CSVGIGGQYEQYF. The V and J genes are TRBV29-1 and TRBJ2-7; the match to TRBD1 covers 7 bases. The CDR3 has 13 residues. J gave up 4 bases and V 4 bases, and 7 bases lay outside the gene matches. Germline assignment: CDR1 SQVTM and CDR2 ANQGSEA.

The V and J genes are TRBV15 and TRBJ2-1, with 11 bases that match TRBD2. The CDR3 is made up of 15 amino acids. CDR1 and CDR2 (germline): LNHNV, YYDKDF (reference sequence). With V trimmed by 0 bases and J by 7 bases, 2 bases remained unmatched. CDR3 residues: CATSRERLAGNEQFF. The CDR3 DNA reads TGTGCCACCAGCAGAGAAAGACTAGCGGGGAATGAGCAGTTCTTC.

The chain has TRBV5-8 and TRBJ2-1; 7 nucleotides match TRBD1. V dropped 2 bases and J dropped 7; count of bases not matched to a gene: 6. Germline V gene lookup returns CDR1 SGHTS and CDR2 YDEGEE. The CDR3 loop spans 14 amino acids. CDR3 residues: CASSFVDRVNEQFF. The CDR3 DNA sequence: TGTGCCAGCAGCTTTGTAGACAGGGTAAATGAGCAGTTCTTC. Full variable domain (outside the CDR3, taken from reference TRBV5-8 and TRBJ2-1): EAGVTQSPTHLIKTRGQQATLRCSPISGHTSVYWYQQALGLGLQFLLWYDEGEERNRGNFPPRFSGRQFPNYSSELNVNALELEDSALYLCASSFVDRVNEQFFGPGTRLTVL.

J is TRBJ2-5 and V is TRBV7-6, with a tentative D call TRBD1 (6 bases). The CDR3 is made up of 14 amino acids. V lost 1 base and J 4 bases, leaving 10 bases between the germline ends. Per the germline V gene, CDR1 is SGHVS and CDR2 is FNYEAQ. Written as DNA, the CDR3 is TGTGCCAGCAGCTTAGGGACAGAAGTAGAGACCCAGTACTTC. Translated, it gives CASSLGTEVETQYF.

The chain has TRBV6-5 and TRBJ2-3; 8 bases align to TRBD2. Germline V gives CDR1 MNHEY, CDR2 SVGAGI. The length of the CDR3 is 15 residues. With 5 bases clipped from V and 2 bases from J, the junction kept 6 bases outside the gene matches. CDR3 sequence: CASSSSGGLTDTQYF. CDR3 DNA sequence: TGTGCCAGCAGTAGCAGCGGGGGCCTCACAGATACGCAGTATTTT.

The CDR3 is CASSVGTGKYDEKLFF. In DNA form, the CDR3 reads TGTGCCAGCAGCGTGGGGACAGGGAAATACGATGAAAAACTGTTTTTT. The chain uses TRBV9 and TRBJ1-4; TRBD1 matches 9 bases. V gave up 2 bases and J gave up 6 bases; unmatched junction bases: 8. The V gene's germline CDR1 is SGDLS and CDR2 YYNGEE. The CDR3 length is 16 residues.

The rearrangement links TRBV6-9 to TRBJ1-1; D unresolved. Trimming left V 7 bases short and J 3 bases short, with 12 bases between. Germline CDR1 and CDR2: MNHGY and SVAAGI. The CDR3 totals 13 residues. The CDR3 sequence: CASITNGDTEAFF. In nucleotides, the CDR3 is TGTGCCAGCATCACCAACGGGGACACTGAAGCTTTCTTT.